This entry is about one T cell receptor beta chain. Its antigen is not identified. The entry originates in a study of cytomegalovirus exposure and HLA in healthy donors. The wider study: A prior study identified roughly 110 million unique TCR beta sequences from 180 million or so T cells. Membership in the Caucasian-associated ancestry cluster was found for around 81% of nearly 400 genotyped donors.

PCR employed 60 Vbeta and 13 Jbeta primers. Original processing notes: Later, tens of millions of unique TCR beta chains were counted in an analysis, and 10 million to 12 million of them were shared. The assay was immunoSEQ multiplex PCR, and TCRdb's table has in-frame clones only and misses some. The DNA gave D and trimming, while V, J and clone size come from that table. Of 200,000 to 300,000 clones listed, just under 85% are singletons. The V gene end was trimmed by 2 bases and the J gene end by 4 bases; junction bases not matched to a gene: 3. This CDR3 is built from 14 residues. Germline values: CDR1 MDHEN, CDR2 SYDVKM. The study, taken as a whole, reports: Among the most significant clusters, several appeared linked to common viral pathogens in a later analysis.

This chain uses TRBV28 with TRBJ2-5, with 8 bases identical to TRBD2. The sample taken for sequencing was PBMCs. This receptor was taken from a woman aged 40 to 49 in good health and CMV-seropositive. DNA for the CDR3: TGTGCCAGCAGTTTAGGACTAGCAGGAGAGACCCAGTACTTC. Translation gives CASSLGLAGETQYF.